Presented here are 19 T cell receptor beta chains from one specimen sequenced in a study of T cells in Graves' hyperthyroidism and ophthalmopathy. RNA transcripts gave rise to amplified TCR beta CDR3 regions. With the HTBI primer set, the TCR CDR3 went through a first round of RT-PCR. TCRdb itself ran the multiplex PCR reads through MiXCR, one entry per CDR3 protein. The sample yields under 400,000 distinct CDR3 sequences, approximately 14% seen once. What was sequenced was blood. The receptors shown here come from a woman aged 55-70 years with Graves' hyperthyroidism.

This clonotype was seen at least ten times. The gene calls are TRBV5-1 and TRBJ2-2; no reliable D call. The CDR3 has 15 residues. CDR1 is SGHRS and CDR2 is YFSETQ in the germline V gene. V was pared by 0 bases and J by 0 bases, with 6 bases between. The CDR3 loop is CASSLVGANTGELFF. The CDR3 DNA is TGCGCCAGCAGCTTGGTGGGCGCGAACACCGGGGAGCTGTTTTTT.

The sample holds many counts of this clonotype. The CDR3 DNA reads as TGTGCCAGCAGCCTCACATGGGTCGGCAAAAACATTCAGTACTTC. It is translated as CASSLTWVGKNIQYF. The chain carries TRBV7-9 and TRBJ2-4, with D unclear. Germline CDR1 and CDR2: SEHNR and FQNEAQ (reference sequence). This CDR3 spans 15 amino acids. Trimming removed 5 bases at V and 3 bases at J, with 14 bases between. The full variable domain, with the rest looked up from reference TRBV7-9 and TRBJ2-4, is DTGVSQNPRHKITKRGQNVTFRCDPISEHNRLYWYRQTLGQGPEFLTYFQNEAQLEKSRLLSDRFSAERPKGSFSTLEIQRTEQGDSAMYLCASSLTWVGKNIQYFGAGTRLSVL.

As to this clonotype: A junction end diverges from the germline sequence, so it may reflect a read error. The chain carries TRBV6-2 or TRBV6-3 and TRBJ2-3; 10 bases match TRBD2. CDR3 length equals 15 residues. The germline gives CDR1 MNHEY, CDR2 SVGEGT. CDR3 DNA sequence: TGTGCCAGCAGTACGGCTAGCGGGAGCACGGATACGCAGTATTTT. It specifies CASSTASGSTDTQYF.

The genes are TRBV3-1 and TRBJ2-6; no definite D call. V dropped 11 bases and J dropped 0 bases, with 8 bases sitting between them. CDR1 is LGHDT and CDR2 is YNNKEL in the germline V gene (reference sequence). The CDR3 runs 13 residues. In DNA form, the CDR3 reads TGTGCCTGCGAGAGCTCTGGGGCCAACGTCCTGACTTTC. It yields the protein CACESSGANVLTF.

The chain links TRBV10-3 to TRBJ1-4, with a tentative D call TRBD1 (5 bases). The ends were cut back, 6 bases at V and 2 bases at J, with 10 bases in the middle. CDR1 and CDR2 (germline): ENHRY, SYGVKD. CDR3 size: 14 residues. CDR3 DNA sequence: TGTGCCATCAGGGGGGATCGGACTAATGAAAAACTGTTTTTT. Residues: CAIRGDRTNEKLFF.

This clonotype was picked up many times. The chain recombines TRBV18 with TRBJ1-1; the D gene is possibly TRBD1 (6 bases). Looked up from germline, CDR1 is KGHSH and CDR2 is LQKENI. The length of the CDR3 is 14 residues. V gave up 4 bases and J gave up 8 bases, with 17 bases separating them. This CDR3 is CASSLDVGQREAFF. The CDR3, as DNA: TGTGCCAGCTCACTCGACGTTGGACAGCGAGAAGCTTTCTTT.

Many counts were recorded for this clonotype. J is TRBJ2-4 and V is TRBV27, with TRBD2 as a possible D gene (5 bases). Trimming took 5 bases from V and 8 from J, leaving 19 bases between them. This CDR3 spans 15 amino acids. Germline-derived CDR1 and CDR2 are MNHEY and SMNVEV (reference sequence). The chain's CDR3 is CASSPQSDPRDIQYF. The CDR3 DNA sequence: TGTGCCAGCAGTCCCCAGTCGGACCCGAGGGACATTCAGTACTTC.

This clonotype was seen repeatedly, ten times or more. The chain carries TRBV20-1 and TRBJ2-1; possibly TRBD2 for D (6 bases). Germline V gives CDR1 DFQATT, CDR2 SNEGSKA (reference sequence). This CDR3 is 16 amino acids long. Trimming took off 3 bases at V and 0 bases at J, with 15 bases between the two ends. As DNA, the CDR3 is TGCAGTGCTAGCCGACTGGCGGGGCTCTCCTACAATGAGCAGTTCTTC. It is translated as CSASRLAGLSYNEQFF.

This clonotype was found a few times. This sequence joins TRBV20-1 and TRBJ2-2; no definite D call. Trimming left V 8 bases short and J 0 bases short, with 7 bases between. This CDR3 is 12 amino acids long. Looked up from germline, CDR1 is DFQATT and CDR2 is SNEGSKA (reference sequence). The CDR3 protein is CSRQSNTGELFF. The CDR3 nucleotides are TGCAGTCGACAATCGAACACCGGGGAGCTGTTTTTT.

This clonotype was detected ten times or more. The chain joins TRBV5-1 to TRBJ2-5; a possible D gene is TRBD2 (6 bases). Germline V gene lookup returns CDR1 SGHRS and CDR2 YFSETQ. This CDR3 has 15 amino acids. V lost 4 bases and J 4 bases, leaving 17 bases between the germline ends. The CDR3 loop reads CASSPLALQGETQYF. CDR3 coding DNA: TGCGCCAGCAGCCCTCTAGCGCTTCAAGGAGAGACCCAGTACTTC.

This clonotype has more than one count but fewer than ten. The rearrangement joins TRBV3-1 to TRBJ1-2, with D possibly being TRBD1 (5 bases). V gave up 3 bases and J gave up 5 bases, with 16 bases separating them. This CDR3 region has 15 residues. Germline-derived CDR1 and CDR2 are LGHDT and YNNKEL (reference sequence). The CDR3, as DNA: TGTGCCAGCAGCCACCCCGACAGTGGGGATTATGGCTACACCTTC. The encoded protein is CASSHPDSGDYGYTF.

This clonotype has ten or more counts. DNA for the CDR3: TGTGCCAGCAGCCTCGACTTAGCGGGAGGGCCGAGGGAAAACATTCAGTACTTC. This translates into CASSLDLAGGPRENIQYF. This sequence joins TRBV11-2 and TRBJ2-4; 11 bases map to TRBD2. V lost 5 bases and J lost 5; bases outside the gene matches: 14. CDR3 length: 18 residues. The germline gives CDR1 SGHAT, CDR2 FQNNGV. The full variable domain, completed using reference TRBV11-2 and TRBJ2-4, is EAGVAQSPRYKIIEKRQSVAFWCNPISGHATLYWYQQILGQGPKLLIQFQNNGVVDDSQLPKDRFSAERLKGVDSTLKIQPAKLEDSAVYLCASSLDLAGGPRENIQYFGAGTRLSVL.

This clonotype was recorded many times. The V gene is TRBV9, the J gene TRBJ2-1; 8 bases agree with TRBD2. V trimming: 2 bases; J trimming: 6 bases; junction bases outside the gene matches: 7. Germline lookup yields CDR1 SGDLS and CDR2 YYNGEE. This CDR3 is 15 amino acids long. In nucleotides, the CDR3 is TGTGCCAGCAGCGTGTTGGCGGGAGGCGTCAATGAGCAGTTCTTC. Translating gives CASSVLAGGVNEQFF.

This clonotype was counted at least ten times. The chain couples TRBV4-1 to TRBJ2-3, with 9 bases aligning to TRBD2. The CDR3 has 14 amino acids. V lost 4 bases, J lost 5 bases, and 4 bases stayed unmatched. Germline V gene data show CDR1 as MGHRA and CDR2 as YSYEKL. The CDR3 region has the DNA TGCGCCAGCAGCCCCCAGCGGGAGGTAGATACGCAGTATTTT. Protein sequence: CASSPQREVDTQYF.

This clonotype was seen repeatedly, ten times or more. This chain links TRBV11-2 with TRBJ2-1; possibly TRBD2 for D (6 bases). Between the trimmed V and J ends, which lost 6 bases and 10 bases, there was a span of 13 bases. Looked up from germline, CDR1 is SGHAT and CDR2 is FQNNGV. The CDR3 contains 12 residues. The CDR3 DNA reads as TGTGCCAGCAGTGCCGGGGGTCGCGAGCAGTTCTTC. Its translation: CASSAGGREQFF.

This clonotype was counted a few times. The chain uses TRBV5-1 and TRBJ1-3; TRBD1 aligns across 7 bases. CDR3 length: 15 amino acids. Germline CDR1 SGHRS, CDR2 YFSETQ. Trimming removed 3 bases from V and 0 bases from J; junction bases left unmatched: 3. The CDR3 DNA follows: TGCGCCAGCAGCTCCCGGACAGGCTCTGGAAACACCATATATTTT. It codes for CASSSRTGSGNTIYF. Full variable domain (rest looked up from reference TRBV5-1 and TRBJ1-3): KAGVTQTPRYLIKTRGQQVTLSCSPISGHRSVSWYQQTPGQGLQFLFEYFSETQRNKGNFPGRFSGRQFSNSRSEMNVSTLELGDSALYLCASSSRTGSGNTIYFGEGSWLTVV.

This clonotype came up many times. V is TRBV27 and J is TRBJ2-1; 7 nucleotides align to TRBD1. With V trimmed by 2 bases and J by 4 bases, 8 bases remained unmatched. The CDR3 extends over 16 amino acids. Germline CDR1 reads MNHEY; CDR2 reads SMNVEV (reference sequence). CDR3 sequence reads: CASSLNKGARYNEQFF. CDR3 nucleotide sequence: TGTGCCAGCAGTTTAAACAAGGGGGCGCGGTACAATGAGCAGTTCTTC.

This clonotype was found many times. CDR3 protein: CASKGLYNEQFF. The CDR3 DNA sequence: TGTGCCAGCAAGGGACTATACAATGAGCAGTTCTTC. The chain recombines TRBV2 with TRBJ2-1, with TRBD2 matching 7 bases. The trim removed 7 bases at V and 4 bases at J, leaving 1 base unmatched. The CDR3 is 12 amino acids. Germline V gene sequence: CDR1 SNHLY, CDR2 FYNNEI.

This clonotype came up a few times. The CDR3 DNA follows: TGTGCTAGTGGCCGGGACGAGAACACTGAAGCTTTCTTT. Encoded protein: CASGRDENTEAFF. The rearrangement uses TRBV12-5 and TRBJ1-1; a weak D match, TRBD1 (5 bases). Trimming left V 6 bases short and J 1 base short, with 9 bases between. Germline V lookup: CDR1 LGHNT, CDR2 FRNRAP. The CDR3 has 13 amino acids.